The clone carrying this T cell receptor beta chain was counted many times. The hyperthyroidism was newly diagnosed and had lasted under 2 months; the patients were aged 18 to 65. Diagnosing involved the use of clinical symptoms, serum thyroxine and TRAb, thyroid ultrasound and orbital computed tomography. The blood specimen was taken at initial hyperthyroidism diagnosis, before any ophthalmopathy symptoms. From RNA transcripts, TCR beta CDR3 regions were amplified. The TCR CDR3 was amplified in a first-round RT-PCR using the HTBI primer set. TCRdb processed the multiplex PCR reads anew with MiXCR; each CDR3 protein has one entry. The table records nearly 600,000 distinct CDR3 sequences, roughly 14% of them present only once. This record belongs to a study of T cells in Graves' hyperthyroidism and ophthalmopathy. CDR1 is KGHSH, CDR2 LQKENI, per germline. Trimming removed 5 bases from V and 5 bases from J; junction bases left unmatched: 2. CDR3 length: 14 amino acids.

The chain couples TRBV18 to TRBJ1-4; 10 bases match TRBD1. The sequencing input was blood. The sequence was collected from a woman in her thirties with Graves' hyperthyroidism that later progressed to Graves' ophthalmopathy. The CDR3 DNA sequence: TGTGCCAGCTCATCGGGACAGGGGAATGAAAAACTGTTTTTT. Translation gives CASSSGQGNEKLFF. Supplemented by reference TRBV18 and TRBJ1-4, the full variable domain reads NAGVMQNPRHLVRRRGQEARLRCSPMKGHSHVYWYRQLPEEGLKFMVYLQKENIIDESGMPKERFSAEFPKEGPSILRIQQVVRGDSAAYFCASSSGQGNEKLFFGSGTQLSVL.